This TCR beta chain is from a study of neurological immune-mediated disorders. This clonotype was observed at least ten times. The antigen remains undetermined. J was trimmed by 0 bases and V by 6 bases; bases with no gene match: 1. The germline gives CDR1 MNHNY, CDR2 SVGAGI (reference sequence). The CDR3 covers 14 residues. The authors made cDNA by 5'RACE with 10-nucleotide random UMIs. TCRdb re-analysed the 5' RACE reads in MiXCR, keeping a single row per CDR3 protein. The sample consists of approximately 30,000 distinct CDR3 sequences, around 20% of them appearing once. Findings of the study overall: HTLV-1-associated myelopathy led in TCR clonal expansion, while multiple sclerosis ranked lowest, below healthy controls.

The chain couples TRBV6-6 to TRBJ2-3; 9 bases are a match to TRBD1. Sequencing was performed on PBMCs. This receptor was taken from a woman aged 55-70 years in good health. The CDR3: CASRGQGSTDTQYF. The DNA for the CDR3 is TGTGCCAGCAGGGGACAGGGCAGCACAGATACGCAGTATTTT.